The clone carrying this T cell receptor beta chain turned up a few times. TCR beta CDR3 region amplification was performed from RNA transcripts. HTBI primers were the set used in a first-round RT-PCR of the TCR CDR3. Via MiXCR, TCRdb re-called the multiplex PCR reads, giving one row per CDR3 protein. The sample contains a few hundred thousand distinct CDR3 sequences, approximately 22% of which appear only once. This sample was included in a study of T cells in Graves' hyperthyroidism and ophthalmopathy. Background on the study: Peripheral blood was secured at the point of initial diagnosis, before any treatment.

This CDR3 is built from 17 residues. From germline, CDR1 is MDHEN and CDR2 SYDVKM. Trimming took 3 bases from V and 8 from J, leaving 25 bases between them. Thyroid ultrasound and orbital computed tomography, with clinical symptoms and serum thyroxine and TRAb, informed diagnoses. The authors obtained PBMCs from roughly 10 ml of fresh peripheral blood. The gene calls are TRBV28 and TRBJ1-2; tentative D call: TRBD1 (5 bases). The receptor was derived from a woman aged 70-85 years with Graves' ophthalmopathy. What was sequenced was blood. CDR3 protein: CASSLGDPSLLTMGYTF. The CDR3 nucleotides are TGTGCCAGCAGTTTGGGGGACCCTTCCCTTTTAACTATGGGCTACACCTTC.